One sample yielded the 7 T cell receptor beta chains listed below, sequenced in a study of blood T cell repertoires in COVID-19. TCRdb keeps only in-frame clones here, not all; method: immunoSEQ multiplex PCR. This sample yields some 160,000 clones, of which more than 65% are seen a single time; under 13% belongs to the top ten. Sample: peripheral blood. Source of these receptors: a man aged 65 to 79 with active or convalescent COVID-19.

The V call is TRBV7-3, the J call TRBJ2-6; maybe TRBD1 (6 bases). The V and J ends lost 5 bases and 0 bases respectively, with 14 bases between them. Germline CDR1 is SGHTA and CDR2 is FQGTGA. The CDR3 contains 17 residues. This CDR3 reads CASSPTGRASGANVLTF. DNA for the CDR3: TGTGCCAGCAGCCCGACAGGTCGCGCCTCTGGGGCCAACGTCCTGACTTTC.

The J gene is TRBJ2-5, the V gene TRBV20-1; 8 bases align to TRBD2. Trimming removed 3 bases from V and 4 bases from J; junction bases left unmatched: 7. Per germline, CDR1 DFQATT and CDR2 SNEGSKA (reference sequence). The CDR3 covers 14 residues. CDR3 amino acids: CSASLRGGRETQYF. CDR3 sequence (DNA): TGCAGTGCTAGTTTACGCGGGGGGCGAGAGACCCAGTACTTC.

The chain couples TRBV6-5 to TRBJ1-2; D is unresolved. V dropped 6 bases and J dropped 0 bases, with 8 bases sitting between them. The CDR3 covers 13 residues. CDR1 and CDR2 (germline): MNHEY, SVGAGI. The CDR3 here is CASSPLSNYGYTF. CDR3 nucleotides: TGTGCCAGCAGCCCCCTATCTAACTATGGCTACACCTTC.

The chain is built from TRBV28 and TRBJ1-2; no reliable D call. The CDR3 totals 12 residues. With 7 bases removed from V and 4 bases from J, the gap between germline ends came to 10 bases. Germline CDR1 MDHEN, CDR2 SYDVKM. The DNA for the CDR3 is TGTGCCAGCACCGGGGTAGGCTATGGCTACACCTTC. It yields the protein CASTGVGYGYTF.

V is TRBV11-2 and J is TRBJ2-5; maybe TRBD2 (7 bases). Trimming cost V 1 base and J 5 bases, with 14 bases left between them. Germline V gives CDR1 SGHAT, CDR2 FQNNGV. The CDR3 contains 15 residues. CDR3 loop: CASSLVLGGRETQYF. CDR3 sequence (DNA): TGTGCCAGCAGCTTAGTTCTGGGGGGGCGTGAGACCCAGTACTTC.

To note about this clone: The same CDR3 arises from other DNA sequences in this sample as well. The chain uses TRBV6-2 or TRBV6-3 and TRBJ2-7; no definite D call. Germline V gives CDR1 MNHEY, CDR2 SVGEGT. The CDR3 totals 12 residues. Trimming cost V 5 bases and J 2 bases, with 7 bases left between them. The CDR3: CASSTTAYEQYF. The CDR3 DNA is TGTGCCAGCAGTACTACCGCCTACGAGCAGTACTTC.

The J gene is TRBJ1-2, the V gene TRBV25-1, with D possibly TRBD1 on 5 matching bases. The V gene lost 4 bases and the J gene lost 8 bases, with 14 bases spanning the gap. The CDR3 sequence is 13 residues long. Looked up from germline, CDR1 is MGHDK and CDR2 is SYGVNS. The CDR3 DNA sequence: TGTGCCAGCAGTGGCCCGGTGGGGCCCGGCTACACCTTC. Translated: CASSGPVGPGYTF.